This record looks at one T cell receptor (beta chain) sequence and its context. The data belong to a study of somatic mutations in cytotoxic T cells in rheumatoid arthritis. TCRdb keeps only in-frame clones here, not all; method: immunoSEQ multiplex PCR. The sample shows more than 10,000 clones, 78% of them seen only once. CDR1 and CDR2 from the germline V gene are MNHEY and SMNVEV (reference sequence). V was trimmed by 2 bases and J by 2 bases, leaving 10 bases between them. This CDR3 contains 14 residues. This chain uses TRBV27 with TRBJ2-7; perhaps TRBD2 as D (6 bases). The receptor's source is an adult with rheumatoid arthritis. The sequenced material came from CD8+ T cells sorted from blood. CDR3 protein: CASSLASETYEQYF. The CDR3 DNA reads TGTGCCAGCAGTTTAGCTAGCGAAACCTACGAGCAGTACTTC.